The rows below give T cell receptor beta chains drawn from one sample of a study of neurological immune-mediated disorders. TCRdb used MiXCR to reprocess the 5' RACE reads, holding one entry per CDR3 protein. The sample records about 28,000 distinct CDR3 sequences, roughly 12% being singletons. Specimen: PBMCs. These receptors were collected from a man aged 55 to 70 in good health. Both conserved end residues are part of each CDR3. The D gene is left open where the match is weak. A clone size is listed for some rows: how often the clone was seen (once, few, many), or a class if it is expanded.

D gene: NA
J gene: TRBJ2-2
clone size: many
V gene: TRBV7-3
CDR3 DNA: TGTGCCAGCAGCCGGTTGTCGGGGGCGAACACCGGGGAGCTGTTTTTT
CDR3 protein: CASSRLSGANTGELFF

D gene: TRBD1
J gene: TRBJ2-2
clone size: many
V gene: TRBV5-1
CDR3 DNA: TGCGCCAGCAGCAGCGGACAGGGGCGGACCGGGGAGCTGTTTTTT
CDR3 protein: CASSSGQGRTGELFF

D gene: NA
J gene: TRBJ2-2
clone size: many
V gene: TRBV18
CDR3 DNA: TGTGCCAGCTCACCAGCTGGGAAGGTCACCGGGGAGCTGTTTTTT
CDR3 protein: CASSPAGKVTGELFF

D gene: NA
J gene: TRBJ1-5
clone size: many
V gene: TRBV7-6
CDR3 DNA: TGTGCCAGCAGCTTAGCGGAAGGGAGGAGGCCCCAGCATTTT
CDR3 protein: CASSLAEGRRPQHF

D gene: NA
J gene: TRBJ2-7
clone size: many
V gene: TRBV20-1
CDR3 DNA: TGCAGTGGCCTGACAGACTTGGGGGAGCAGTACTTC
CDR3 protein: CSGLTDLGEQYF

D gene: NA
J gene: TRBJ2-2
clone size: many
V gene: TRBV20-1
CDR3 DNA: TGCAGTGCTAGCAGTCAGATCGGCACCGGGGAGCTGTTTTTT
CDR3 protein: CSASSQIGTGELFF

D gene: NA
J gene: TRBJ1-2
clone size: NA
V gene: TRBV4-3
CDR3 DNA: TGCGCCAGCAGCCAAGCCAATACAGAGCTAAACTATGGCTACACCTTC
CDR3 protein: CASSQANTELNYGYTF

D gene: TRBD1
J gene: TRBJ2-1
clone size: NA
V gene: TRBV7-9
CDR3 DNA: TGTGCCAGCAGCCTTGGTCGAGGGACAGGGCATATTCCTGGTCCATACAATGAGCAGTTCTTC
CDR3 protein: CASSLGRGTGHIPGPYNEQFF

D gene: TRBD2
J gene: TRBJ2-5
clone size: NA
V gene: TRBV28
CDR3 DNA: TGTGCCAGCAGTTTAAGACTAGCGGGAGGCGTAGAGACCCAGTACTTC
CDR3 protein: CASSLRLAGGVETQYF

D gene: NA
J gene: TRBJ2-3
clone size: NA
V gene: TRBV3-1
CDR3 DNA: TGTGCCAGCAGAGGCCCCCTAACTAGCATAGATACGCAGTATTTT
CDR3 protein: CASRGPLTSIDTQYF

D gene: TRBD1
J gene: TRBJ2-5
clone size: many
V gene: TRBV5-1
CDR3 DNA: TGCGCCAGCAGCTCGTTCCCAGGGGGCCAGGAGACCCAGTACTTC
CDR3 protein: CASSSFPGGQETQYF

D gene: NA
J gene: TRBJ2-7
clone size: many
V gene: TRBV5-1
CDR3 DNA: TGCGCCAGCAGCTTGGACGCAGGGGTCACCTACGAGCAGTACTTC
CDR3 protein: CASSLDAGVTYEQYF

D gene: NA
J gene: TRBJ2-7
clone size: many
V gene: TRBV3-1
CDR3 DNA: TGTGCCAGCAGCCAAGATATATACACCAACTACGAGCAGTACTTC
CDR3 protein: CASSQDIYTNYEQYF

D gene: TRBD1
J gene: TRBJ1-2
clone size: many
V gene: TRBV12-3/TRBV12-4
CDR3 DNA: TGTGCCAGCAGGGCAGGAGGGGGCGGTGACTATGGCTACACCTTC
CDR3 protein: CASRAGGGGDYGYTF

D gene: TRBD1
J gene: TRBJ1-6
clone size: many
V gene: TRBV10-3
CDR3 DNA: TGTGCCATCAGTGAGTCGACAGGGACGGGCCCCCTCCACTTT
CDR3 protein: CAISESTGTGPLHF

D gene: NA
J gene: TRBJ1-1
clone size: many
V gene: TRBV5-1
CDR3 DNA: TGCGCCAGCAGCTTGGGTTGGGCTAAGGACACTGAAGCTTTCTTT
CDR3 protein: CASSLGWAKDTEAFF

D gene: TRBD1
J gene: TRBJ1-2
clone size: medium-sized
V gene: TRBV2
CDR3 DNA: TGTGCCAGCAGCCGACGGGGGCGGACAGGGGGTAATGGCTACACCTTC
CDR3 protein: CASSRRGRTGGNGYTF

D gene: NA
J gene: TRBJ1-4
clone size: many
V gene: TRBV3-1
CDR3 DNA: TGTGCCAGCAGCCACGGCCGTGGGGAAAAACTGTTTTTT
CDR3 protein: CASSHGRGEKLFF

D gene: TRBD2
J gene: TRBJ2-1
clone size: few
V gene: TRBV5-5
CDR3 DNA: TGTGCCAGCAGCACTGGGACTAGTCCCTCCTACAATGAGCAGTTCTTC
CDR3 protein: CASSTGTSPSYNEQFF

D gene: NA
J gene: TRBJ2-3
clone size: many
V gene: TRBV7-2
CDR3 DNA: TGTGCCAGCAGCTTAGTAAGGGGGACTAGCACAGATACGCAGTATTTT
CDR3 protein: CASSLVRGTSTDTQYF

D gene: NA
J gene: TRBJ2-5
clone size: few
V gene: TRBV7-6
CDR3 DNA: TGTGCCAGCAGCCCAAGACAAGAGACCCAGTACTTC
CDR3 protein: CASSPRQETQYF

D gene: NA
J gene: TRBJ2-6
clone size: many
V gene: TRBV10-3
CDR3 DNA: TGTGCCATCAGTGAGTCTCTGCCCGGGGCCAACGTCCTGACTTTC
CDR3 protein: CAISESLPGANVLTF

D gene: NA
J gene: TRBJ2-2
clone size: NA
V gene: TRBV7-3
CDR3 DNA: TGTGCCAGCAGCTTAAGTCCCCCGTCCGAGACCGGGGAGCTGTTTTTT
CDR3 protein: CASSLSPPSETGELFF

D gene: TRBD1
J gene: TRBJ2-7
clone size: many
V gene: TRBV28
CDR3 DNA: TGTGCCAGCGCAAAGGGACAGGGAGGCGAGCAGTACTTC
CDR3 protein: CASAKGQGGEQYF

D gene: NA
J gene: TRBJ2-3
clone size: NA
V gene: TRBV19
CDR3 DNA: TGTGCCAGTAGTGGGAGAGATCCAGGGGTGACAGATACGCAGTATTTT
CDR3 protein: CASSGRDPGVTDTQYF

D gene: NA
J gene: TRBJ2-2
clone size: many
V gene: TRBV28
CDR3 DNA: TGTGCCAGCAGGGCCGGGACGAGGTCCACCGGGGAGCTGTTTTTT
CDR3 protein: CASRAGTRSTGELFF

D gene: NA
J gene: TRBJ2-1
clone size: many
V gene: TRBV5-1
CDR3 DNA: TGCGCCAGCAGCCCCGGGGCAGGGGCTAACAATGAGCAGTTCTTC
CDR3 protein: CASSPGAGANNEQFF

D gene: NA
J gene: TRBJ2-2
clone size: NA
V gene: TRBV5-5
CDR3 DNA: TGTGCCAGCAGCTTGTTGGCGGGATATTTGGTTTCCGGGGAGCTGTTTTTT
CDR3 protein: CASSLLAGYLVSGELFF

D gene: NA
J gene: TRBJ2-3
clone size: many
V gene: TRBV5-1
CDR3 DNA: TGCGCCAGCAGCAACACCGGGGGAGTAGGCTCAGATACGCAGTATTTT
CDR3 protein: CASSNTGGVGSDTQYF

D gene: NA
J gene: TRBJ2-1
clone size: many
V gene: TRBV20-1
CDR3 DNA: TGCAGTGCTAGACGGGATAGGGGCAATGAGCAGTTCTTC
CDR3 protein: CSARRDRGNEQFF

D gene: TRBD1
J gene: TRBJ1-1
clone size: medium-sized
V gene: TRBV29-1
CDR3 DNA: TGCAGCGTCGAGGGGACAGCCATGAACACTGAAGCTTTCTTT
CDR3 protein: CSVEGTAMNTEAFF

D gene: TRBD2
J gene: TRBJ2-7
clone size: NA
V gene: TRBV10-3
CDR3 DNA: TGTGCCATCAGTGATCCGGGACTAGCGGGGGGACCGGGAGAGCAGTACTTC
CDR3 protein: CAISDPGLAGGPGEQYF

D gene: NA
J gene: TRBJ2-3
clone size: NA
V gene: TRBV28
CDR3 DNA: TGTGCCAGCAGTTTAGGGCTCAGTTACACAGATACGCAGTATTTT
CDR3 protein: CASSLGLSYTDTQYF

D gene: NA
J gene: TRBJ2-7
clone size: many
V gene: TRBV7-8
CDR3 DNA: TGTGCCAGCAGCTTAGCGTTCTACGAGCAGTACTTC
CDR3 protein: CASSLAFYEQYF

D gene: TRBD1
J gene: TRBJ2-2
clone size: NA
V gene: TRBV11-2
CDR3 DNA: TGTGCCAGCAGCCCCGGGACAGGACCCACCGGGGAGCTGTTTTTT
CDR3 protein: CASSPGTGPTGELFF

D gene: TRBD1
J gene: TRBJ1-4
clone size: many
V gene: TRBV12-3/TRBV12-4
CDR3 DNA: TGTGCCAGCAGTCCCGGACAGGGGGCAGGAGGAAAACTGTTTTTT
CDR3 protein: CASSPGQGAGGKLFF

D gene: TRBD1
J gene: TRBJ1-5
clone size: many
V gene: TRBV6-2/TRBV6-3
CDR3 DNA: TGTGCCAGCAGACCAATTCGGACAGGCTATAGCAATCAGCCCCAGCATTTT
CDR3 protein: CASRPIRTGYSNQPQHF

D gene: NA
J gene: TRBJ2-1
clone size: many
V gene: TRBV12-3/TRBV12-4
CDR3 DNA: TGTGCCAGCAGTTCCCAGGTGGAGGGTGAGCAGTTCTTC
CDR3 protein: CASSSQVEGEQFF

D gene: NA
J gene: TRBJ1-1
clone size: NA
V gene: TRBV6-5
CDR3 DNA: TGCTCCAGCAGTTACTCGACGATGACGGTGAACACTGAAGCTTTCTTT
CDR3 protein: CSSSYSTMTVNTEAFF

D gene: NA
J gene: TRBJ1-2
clone size: many
V gene: TRBV15
CDR3 DNA: TGTGCCACCAGCCTCGGGGGCTATGGCTACACCTTC
CDR3 protein: CATSLGGYGYTF

D gene: NA
J gene: TRBJ2-3
clone size: many
V gene: TRBV5-1
CDR3 DNA: TGCGCCAGCAGCTTGGTCGACAGACATACAGATACGCAGTATTTT
CDR3 protein: CASSLVDRHTDTQYF

D gene: TRBD1
J gene: TRBJ2-1
clone size: many
V gene: TRBV12-3/TRBV12-4
CDR3 DNA: TGTGCCAGCAGTTTTTGGGACAGGGGATCCGAGCAGTTCTTC
CDR3 protein: CASSFWDRGSEQFF

D gene: NA
J gene: TRBJ2-7
clone size: many
V gene: TRBV5-1
CDR3 DNA: TGCGCCAGCAGCAGGGACTCGATTAACTACGAGCAGTACTTC
CDR3 protein: CASSRDSINYEQYF

D gene: NA
J gene: TRBJ1-1
clone size: many
V gene: TRBV11-2
CDR3 DNA: TGTGCCAGCAGCTACGACGCCAACACTGAAGCTTTCTTT
CDR3 protein: CASSYDANTEAFF

D gene: NA
J gene: TRBJ2-7
clone size: many
V gene: TRBV24-1
CDR3 DNA: TGTGCCACCAGTGAAGGGGACCTTAGCTCCTACGAGCAGTACTTC
CDR3 protein: CATSEGDLSSYEQYF

D gene: NA
J gene: TRBJ1-1
clone size: medium-sized
V gene: TRBV6-2/TRBV6-3
CDR3 DNA: TGTGCCAGCAGTTACCCGTCAGACGGAAAGAACACTGAAGCTTTCTTT
CDR3 protein: CASSYPSDGKNTEAFF

D gene: NA
J gene: TRBJ2-7
clone size: NA
V gene: TRBV7-9
CDR3 DNA: TGTGCCAGCAGCTTAGGGAACACATACGAGCAGTACTTC
CDR3 protein: CASSLGNTYEQYF